This entry describes one T cell receptor (beta chain). This sample is part of a study of shared clonotypes between healthy human individuals. V lost 5 bases, J lost 5 bases, and 12 bases lay in between. Germline CDR1 and CDR2: SGHAT and FQNNGV. CDR3 length equals 13 residues. Method: immunoSEQ multiplex PCR; TCRdb's copy keeps in-frame clones and lacks some. The profile shows about 700,000 clones, roughly 70% of them singletons. This receptor was obtained from a woman in her 30s in good health. Sequencing was done on a sample of memory CD4+ T cells sorted from blood. Subset specified: CD45RA-negative fraction. The V call is TRBV11-2, the J call TRBJ2-5, with D maybe TRBD1 (6 bases). The CDR3 region has the DNA TGTGCCAGCAGCCTGGACAGCCTCGAGACCCAGTACTTC. Protein product: CASSLDSLETQYF.